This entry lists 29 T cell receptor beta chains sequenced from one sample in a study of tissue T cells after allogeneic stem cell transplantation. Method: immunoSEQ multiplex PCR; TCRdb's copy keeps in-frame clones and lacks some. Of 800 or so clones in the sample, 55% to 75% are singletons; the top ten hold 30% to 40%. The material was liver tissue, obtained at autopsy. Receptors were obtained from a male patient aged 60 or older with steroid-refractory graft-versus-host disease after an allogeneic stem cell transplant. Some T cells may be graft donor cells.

The CDR3 DNA sequence: TGTGCCAGCAGCTTTATGGGGTCGTGGGAGACCCAGTACTTC. Protein: CASSFMGSWETQYF. V usage is TRBV7-9 and J usage is TRBJ2-5; unclear D gene. Trimming pared 3 bases from V and 5 bases from J, leaving 13 bases between. This CDR3 has 14 amino acids. Germline CDR1 reads SEHNR; CDR2 reads FQNEAQ (reference sequence).

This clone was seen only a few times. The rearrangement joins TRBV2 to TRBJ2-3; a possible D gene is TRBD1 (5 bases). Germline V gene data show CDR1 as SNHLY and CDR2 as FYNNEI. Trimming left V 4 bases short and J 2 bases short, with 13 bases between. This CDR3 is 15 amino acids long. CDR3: CASSGGTASTDTQYF. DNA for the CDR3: TGTGCCAGCAGTGGGGGCACAGCGTCCACAGATACGCAGTATTTT.

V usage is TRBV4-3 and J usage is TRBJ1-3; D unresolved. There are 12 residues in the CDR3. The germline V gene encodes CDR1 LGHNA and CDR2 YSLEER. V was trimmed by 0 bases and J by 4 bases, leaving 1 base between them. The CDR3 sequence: CASSQEGNTIYF. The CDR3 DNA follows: TGCGCCAGCAGCCAAGAGGGAAACACCATATATTTT.

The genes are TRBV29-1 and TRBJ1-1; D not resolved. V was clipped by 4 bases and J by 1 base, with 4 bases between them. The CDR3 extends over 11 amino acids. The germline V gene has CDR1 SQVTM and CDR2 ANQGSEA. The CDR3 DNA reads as TGCAGCGTTGGCGAGAACACTGAAGCTTTCTTT. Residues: CSVGENTEAFF.

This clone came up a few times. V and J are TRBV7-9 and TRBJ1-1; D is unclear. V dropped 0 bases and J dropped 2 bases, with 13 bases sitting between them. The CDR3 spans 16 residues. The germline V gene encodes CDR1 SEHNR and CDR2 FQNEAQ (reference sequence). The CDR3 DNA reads TGTGCCAGCAGCTTAGCCCTACTGCGGAGCAACACTGAAGCTTTCTTT. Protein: CASSLALLRSNTEAFF.

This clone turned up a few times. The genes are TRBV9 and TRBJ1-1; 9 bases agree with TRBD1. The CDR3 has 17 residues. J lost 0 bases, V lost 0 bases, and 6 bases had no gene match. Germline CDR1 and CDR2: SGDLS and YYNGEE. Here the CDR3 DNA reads TGTGCCAGCAGCGTAGCTGCGGGACAGGGAATGAACACTGAAGCTTTCTTT. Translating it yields CASSVAAGQGMNTEAFF.

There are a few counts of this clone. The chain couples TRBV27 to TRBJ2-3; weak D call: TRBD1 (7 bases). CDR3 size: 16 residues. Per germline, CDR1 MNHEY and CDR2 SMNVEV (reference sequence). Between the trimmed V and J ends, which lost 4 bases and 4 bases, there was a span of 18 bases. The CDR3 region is CASSSSSTGEADTQYF. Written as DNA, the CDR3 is TGTGCCAGCAGTTCCTCTAGCACAGGGGAGGCAGATACGCAGTATTTT.

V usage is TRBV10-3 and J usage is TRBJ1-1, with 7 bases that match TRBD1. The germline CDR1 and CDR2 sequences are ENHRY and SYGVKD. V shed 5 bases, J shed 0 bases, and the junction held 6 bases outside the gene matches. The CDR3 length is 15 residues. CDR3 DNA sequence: TGTGCCATCAGTCGACAGGGTACCATGAACACTGAAGCTTTCTTT. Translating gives CAISRQGTMNTEAFF.

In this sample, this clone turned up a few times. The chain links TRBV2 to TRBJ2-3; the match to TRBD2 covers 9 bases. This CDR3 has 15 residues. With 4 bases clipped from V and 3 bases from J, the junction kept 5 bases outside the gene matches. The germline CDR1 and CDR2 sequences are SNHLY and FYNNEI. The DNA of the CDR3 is TGTGCCAGCAGTGCCGGGACTAGCTCGACAGATACGCAGTATTTT. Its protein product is CASSAGTSSTDTQYF.

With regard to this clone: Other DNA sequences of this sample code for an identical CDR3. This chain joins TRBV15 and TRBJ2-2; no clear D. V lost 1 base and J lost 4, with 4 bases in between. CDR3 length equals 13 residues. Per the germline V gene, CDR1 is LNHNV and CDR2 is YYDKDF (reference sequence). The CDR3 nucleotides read TGTGCCACCAGCAGAGCCGGCACCGGGGAGCTGTTTTTT. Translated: CATSRAGTGELFF.

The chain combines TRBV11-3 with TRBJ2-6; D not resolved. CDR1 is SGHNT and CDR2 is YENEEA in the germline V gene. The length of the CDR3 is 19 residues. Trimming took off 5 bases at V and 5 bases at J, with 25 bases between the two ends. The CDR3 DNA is TGTGCCAGCAGCGTCTCTTACGATCTCGACAAAAGTCGGGCCAACGTCCTGACTTTC. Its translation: CASSVSYDLDKSRANVLTF.

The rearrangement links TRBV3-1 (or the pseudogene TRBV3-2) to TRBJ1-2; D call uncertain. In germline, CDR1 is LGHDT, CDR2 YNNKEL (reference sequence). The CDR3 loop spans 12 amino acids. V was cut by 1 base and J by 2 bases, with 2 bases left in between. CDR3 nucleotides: TGTGCCAGCAGCCAAGGAAACTATGGCTACACCTTC. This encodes CASSQGNYGYTF.

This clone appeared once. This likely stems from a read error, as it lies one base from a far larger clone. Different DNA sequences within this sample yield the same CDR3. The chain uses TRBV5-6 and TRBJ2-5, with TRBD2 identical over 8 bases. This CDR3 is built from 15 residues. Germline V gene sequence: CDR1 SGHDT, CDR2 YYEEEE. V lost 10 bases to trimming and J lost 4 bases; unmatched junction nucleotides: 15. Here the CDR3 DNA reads TGTGCCCGCCGCTTGGGGGCCGGGGGGGGAGAGACCCAGTACTTC. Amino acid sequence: CARRLGAGGGETQYF.

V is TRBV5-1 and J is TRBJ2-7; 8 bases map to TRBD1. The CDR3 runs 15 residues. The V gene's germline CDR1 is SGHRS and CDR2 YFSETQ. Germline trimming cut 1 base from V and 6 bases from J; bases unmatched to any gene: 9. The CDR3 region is CASSLRSGGVSEQYF. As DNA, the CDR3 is TGCGCCAGCAGCTTGCGGTCAGGGGGCGTGAGCGAGCAGTACTTC.

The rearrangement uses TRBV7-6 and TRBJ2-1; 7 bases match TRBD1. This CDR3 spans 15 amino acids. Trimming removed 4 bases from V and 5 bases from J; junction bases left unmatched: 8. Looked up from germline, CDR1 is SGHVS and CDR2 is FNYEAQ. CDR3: CASSSPVTGHNEQFF. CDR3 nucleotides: TGTGCCAGCAGCTCGCCAGTGACAGGGCACAATGAGCAGTTCTTC.

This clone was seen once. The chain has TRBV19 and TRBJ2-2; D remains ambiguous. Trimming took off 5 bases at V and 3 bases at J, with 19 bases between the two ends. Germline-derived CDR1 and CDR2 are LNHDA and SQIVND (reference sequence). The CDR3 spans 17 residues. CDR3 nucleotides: TGTGCCAGTAGTCGGGTCCAGCTAATTCGGGACACCGGGGAGCTGTTTTTT. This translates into CASSRVQLIRDTGELFF.

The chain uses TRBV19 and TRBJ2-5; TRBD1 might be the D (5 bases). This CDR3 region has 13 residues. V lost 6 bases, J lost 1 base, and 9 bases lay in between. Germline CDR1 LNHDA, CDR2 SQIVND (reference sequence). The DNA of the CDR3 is TGTGCCAGTAGCCAGGACATCCAAGAGACCCAGTACTTC. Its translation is CASSQDIQETQYF.

DNA of the CDR3: TGCGCCAGCAGCCAAGAATGGGGGACTGAAGCTTTCTTT. It yields the protein CASSQEWGTEAFF. V and J are TRBV4-3 and TRBJ1-1; tentatively, D is TRBD1 (5 bases). This CDR3 is 13 amino acids long. CDR1 is LGHNA and CDR2 is YSLEER in the germline V gene. The V end was cut by 0 bases, the J end by 5 bases, with 7 bases between.

The CDR3 nucleotides read TGTGCCAGCAGATCAGGGTGGCAAGAGACCCAGTACTTC. This translates into CASRSGWQETQYF. V is TRBV27 and J is TRBJ2-5, with D maybe TRBD1 (5 bases). Trimming stripped 6 bases from V and 2 bases from J, with 10 bases between. CDR3 length equals 13 residues. From germline, CDR1 is MNHEY and CDR2 SMNVEV (reference sequence).

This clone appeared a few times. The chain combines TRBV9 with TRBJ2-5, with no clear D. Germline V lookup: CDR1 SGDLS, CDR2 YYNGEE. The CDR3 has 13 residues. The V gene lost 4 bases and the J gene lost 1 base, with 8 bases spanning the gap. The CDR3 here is CASSPNPQETQYF. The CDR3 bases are TGTGCCAGCAGCCCAAACCCCCAAGAGACCCAGTACTTC.

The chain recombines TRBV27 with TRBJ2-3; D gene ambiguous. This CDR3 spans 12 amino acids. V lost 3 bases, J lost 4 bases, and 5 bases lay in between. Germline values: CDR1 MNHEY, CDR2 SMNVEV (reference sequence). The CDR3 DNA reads TGTGCCAGCAGTTTTCGCCCAGATACGCAGTATTTT. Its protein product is CASSFRPDTQYF.

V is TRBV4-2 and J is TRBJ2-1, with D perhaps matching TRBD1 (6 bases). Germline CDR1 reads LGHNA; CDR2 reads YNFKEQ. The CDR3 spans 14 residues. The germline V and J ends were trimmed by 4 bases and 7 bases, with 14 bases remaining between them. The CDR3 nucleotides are TGTGCCAGCAGCCCCTTTACAGGGACGAATGAGCAGTTCTTC. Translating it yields CASSPFTGTNEQFF.

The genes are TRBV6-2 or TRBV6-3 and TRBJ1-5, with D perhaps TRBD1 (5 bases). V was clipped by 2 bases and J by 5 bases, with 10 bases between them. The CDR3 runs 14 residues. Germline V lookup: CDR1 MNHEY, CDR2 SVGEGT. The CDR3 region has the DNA TGTGCCAGCAGTTACGGGACTTTACATCAGCCCCAGCATTTT. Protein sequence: CASSYGTLHQPQHF.

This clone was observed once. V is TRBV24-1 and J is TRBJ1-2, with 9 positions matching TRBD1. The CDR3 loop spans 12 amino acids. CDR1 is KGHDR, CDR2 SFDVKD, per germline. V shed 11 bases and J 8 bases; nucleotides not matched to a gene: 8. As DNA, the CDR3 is TGTGCCAGAAGGGACAGGGATCAAGGCTACACCTTC. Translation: CARRDRDQGYTF.

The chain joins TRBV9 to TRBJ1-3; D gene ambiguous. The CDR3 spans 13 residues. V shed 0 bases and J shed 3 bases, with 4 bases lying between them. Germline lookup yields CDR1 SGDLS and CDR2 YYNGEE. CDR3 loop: CASSVEGGNTIYF. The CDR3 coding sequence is TGTGCCAGCAGCGTAGAAGGTGGAAACACCATATATTTT.

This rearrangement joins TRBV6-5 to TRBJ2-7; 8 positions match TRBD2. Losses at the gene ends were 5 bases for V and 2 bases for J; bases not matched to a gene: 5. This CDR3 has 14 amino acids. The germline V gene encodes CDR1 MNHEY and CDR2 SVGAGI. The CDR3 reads CASSPRGGTYEQYF. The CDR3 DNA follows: TGTGCCAGCAGTCCACGCGGGGGGACCTACGAGCAGTACTTC.

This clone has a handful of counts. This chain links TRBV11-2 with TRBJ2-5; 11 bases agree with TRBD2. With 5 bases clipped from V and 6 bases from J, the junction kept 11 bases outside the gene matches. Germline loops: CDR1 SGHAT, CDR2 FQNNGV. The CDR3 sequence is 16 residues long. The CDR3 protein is CASSPFSGGGEKTQYF. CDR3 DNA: TGTGCCAGCAGCCCATTTAGCGGGGGGGGCGAGAAGACCCAGTACTTC.

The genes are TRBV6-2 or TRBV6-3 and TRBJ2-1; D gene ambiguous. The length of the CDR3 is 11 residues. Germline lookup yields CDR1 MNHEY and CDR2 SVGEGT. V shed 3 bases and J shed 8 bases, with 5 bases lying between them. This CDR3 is CASSYPDEQFF. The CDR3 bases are TGTGCCAGCAGTTATCCCGATGAGCAGTTCTTC.

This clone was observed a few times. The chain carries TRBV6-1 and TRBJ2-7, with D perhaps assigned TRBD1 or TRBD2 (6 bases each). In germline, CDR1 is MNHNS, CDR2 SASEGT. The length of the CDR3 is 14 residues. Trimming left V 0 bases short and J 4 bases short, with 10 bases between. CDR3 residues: CASSEAGGEYEQYF. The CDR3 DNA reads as TGTGCCAGCAGTGAAGCGGGGGGCGAATACGAGCAGTACTTC.